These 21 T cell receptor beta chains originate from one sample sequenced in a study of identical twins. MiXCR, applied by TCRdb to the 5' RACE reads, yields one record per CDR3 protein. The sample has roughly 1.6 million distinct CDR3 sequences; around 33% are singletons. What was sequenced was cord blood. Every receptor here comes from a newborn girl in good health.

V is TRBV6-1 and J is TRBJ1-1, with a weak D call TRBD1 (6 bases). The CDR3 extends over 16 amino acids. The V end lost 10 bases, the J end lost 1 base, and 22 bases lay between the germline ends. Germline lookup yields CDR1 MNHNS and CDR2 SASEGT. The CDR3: CATGQGPWVGNTEAFF. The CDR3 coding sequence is TGTGCCACCGGGCAGGGGCCGTGGGTTGGGAACACTGAAGCTTTCTTT.

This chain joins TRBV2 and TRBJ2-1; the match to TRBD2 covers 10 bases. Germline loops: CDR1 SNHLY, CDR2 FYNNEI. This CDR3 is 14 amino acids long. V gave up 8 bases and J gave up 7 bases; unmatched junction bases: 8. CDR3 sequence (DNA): TGTGCCAGCGTAATAGCGGGGGGTCGAAATGAGCAGTTCTTC. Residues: CASVIAGGRNEQFF.

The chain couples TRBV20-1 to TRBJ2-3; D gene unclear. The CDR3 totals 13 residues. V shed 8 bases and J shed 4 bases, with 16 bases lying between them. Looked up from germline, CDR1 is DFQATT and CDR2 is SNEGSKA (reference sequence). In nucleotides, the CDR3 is TGCAGTTCCGGACCCGAGGTTGCAGATACGCAGTATTTT. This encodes CSSGPEVADTQYF.

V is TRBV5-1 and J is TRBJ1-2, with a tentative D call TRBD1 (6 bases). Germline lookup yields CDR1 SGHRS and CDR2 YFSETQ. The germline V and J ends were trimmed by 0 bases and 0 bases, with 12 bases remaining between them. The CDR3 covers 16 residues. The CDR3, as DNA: TGCGCCAGCAGCTTGGACAGGGCGACAGCTAACTATGGCTACACCTTC. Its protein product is CASSLDRATANYGYTF.

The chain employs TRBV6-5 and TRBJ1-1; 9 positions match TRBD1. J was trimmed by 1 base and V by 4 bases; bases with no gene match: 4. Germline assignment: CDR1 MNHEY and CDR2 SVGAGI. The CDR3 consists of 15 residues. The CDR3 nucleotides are TGTGCCAGCAGTTCAGGACAGGGGACGAACACTGAAGCTTTCTTT. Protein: CASSSGQGTNTEAFF.

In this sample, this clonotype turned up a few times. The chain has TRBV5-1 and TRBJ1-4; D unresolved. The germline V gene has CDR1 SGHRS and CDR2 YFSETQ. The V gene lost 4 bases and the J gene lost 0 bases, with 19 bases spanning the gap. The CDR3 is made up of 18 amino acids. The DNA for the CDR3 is TGCGCCAGCAGCCCCCTGGGCAGCGCCTCTGCAACTAATGAAAAACTGTTTTTT. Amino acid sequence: CASSPLGSASATNEKLFF.

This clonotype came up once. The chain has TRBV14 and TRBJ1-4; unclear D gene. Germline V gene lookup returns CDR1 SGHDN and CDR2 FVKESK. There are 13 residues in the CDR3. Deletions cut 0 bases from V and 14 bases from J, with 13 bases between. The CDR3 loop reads CASSQEMVSKLFF. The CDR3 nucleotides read TGTGCCAGCAGCCAAGAAATGGTGTCAAAGCTGTTTTTT.

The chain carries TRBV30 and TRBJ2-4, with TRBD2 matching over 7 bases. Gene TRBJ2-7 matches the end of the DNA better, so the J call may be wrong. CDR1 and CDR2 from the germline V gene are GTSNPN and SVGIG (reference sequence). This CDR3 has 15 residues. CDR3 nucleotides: TGTGCCTGGCCCCCCCTCTGGGGGGGTACCTACGAGCAGTACTTC. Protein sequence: CAWPPLWGGTYEQYF.

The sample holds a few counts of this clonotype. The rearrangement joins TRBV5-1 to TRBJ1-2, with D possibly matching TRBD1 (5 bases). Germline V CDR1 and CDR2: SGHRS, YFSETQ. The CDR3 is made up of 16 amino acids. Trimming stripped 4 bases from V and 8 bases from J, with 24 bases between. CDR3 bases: TGCGCCAGCAGCACCGGACGGATAGGGACTTCGGAAGGCTACACCTTC. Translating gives CASSTGRIGTSEGYTF.

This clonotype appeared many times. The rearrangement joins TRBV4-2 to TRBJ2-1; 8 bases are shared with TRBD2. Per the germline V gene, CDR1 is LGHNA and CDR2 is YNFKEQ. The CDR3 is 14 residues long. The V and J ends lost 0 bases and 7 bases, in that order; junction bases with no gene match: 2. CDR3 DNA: TGTGCCAGCAGCCAAGAAGGACTAGCAAATGAGCAGTTCTTC. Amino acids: CASSQEGLANEQFF.

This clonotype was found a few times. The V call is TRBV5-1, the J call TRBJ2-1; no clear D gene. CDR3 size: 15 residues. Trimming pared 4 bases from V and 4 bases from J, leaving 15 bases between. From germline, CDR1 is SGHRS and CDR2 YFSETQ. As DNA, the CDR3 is TGCGCCAGCAGCAGGCTTGCTCAAGAGTACAATGAGCAGTTCTTC. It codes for CASSRLAQEYNEQFF.

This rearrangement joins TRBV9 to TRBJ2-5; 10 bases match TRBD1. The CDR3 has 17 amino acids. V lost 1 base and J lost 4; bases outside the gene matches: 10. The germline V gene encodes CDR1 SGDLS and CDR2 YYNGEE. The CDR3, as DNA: TGTGCCAGCAGCGTACGGGACGCGGGACAGGGGAGAGAGACCCAGTACTTC. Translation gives CASSVRDAGQGRETQYF.

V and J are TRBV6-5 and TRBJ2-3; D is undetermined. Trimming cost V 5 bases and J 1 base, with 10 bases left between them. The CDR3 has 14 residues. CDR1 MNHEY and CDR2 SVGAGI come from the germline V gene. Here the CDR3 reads CASSGSPGTDTQYF. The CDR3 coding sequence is TGTGCCAGCAGTGGTTCTCCAGGCACAGATACGCAGTATTTT.

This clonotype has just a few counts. CDR3 DNA sequence: TGCAGCGTTGAACGGCAGGGCTCGGGGAAACTGTTTTTT. Translating it yields CSVERQGSGKLFF. The rearrangement uses TRBV29-1 and TRBJ1-4; possibly TRBD1 for D (5 bases). Germline V gives CDR1 SQVTM, CDR2 ANQGSEA. The V end lost 2 bases, the J end lost 11 bases, and 15 bases lay between the germline ends. The CDR3 loop spans 13 amino acids.

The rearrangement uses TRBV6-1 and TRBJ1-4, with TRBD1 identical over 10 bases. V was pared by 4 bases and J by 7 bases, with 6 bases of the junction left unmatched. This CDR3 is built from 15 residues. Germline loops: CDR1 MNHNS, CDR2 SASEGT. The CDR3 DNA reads TGTGCCAGCAGTGGCTACCGGACAGGGGGTGAAAAACTGTTTTTT. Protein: CASSGYRTGGEKLFF.

Here the CDR3 reads CASSLVGTANEQFF. DNA of the CDR3: TGCGCCAGCAGCTTGGTTGGGACAGCGAATGAGCAGTTCTTC. The rearrangement links TRBV5-1 to TRBJ2-1; 7 positions match TRBD1. The CDR3 is 14 residues long. Germline-derived CDR1 and CDR2 are SGHRS and YFSETQ. Trimming removed 0 bases from V and 7 bases from J; junction bases left unmatched: 4.

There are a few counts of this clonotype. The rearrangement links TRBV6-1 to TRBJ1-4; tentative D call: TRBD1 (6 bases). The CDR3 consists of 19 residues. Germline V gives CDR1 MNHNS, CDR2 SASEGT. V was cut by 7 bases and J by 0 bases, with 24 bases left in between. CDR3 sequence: CASTRTGRGRAATNEKLFF. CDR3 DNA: TGTGCCAGCACTCGAACAGGGAGAGGAAGGGCAGCAACTAATGAAAAACTGTTTTTT.

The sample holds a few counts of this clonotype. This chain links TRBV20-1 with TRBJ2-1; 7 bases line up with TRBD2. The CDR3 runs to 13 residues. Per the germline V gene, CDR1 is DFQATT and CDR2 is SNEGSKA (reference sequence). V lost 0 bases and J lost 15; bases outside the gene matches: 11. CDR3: CSARDGGGLEGFF. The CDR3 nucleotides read TGCAGTGCTAGAGACGGGGGAGGACTAGAGGGGTTCTTC.

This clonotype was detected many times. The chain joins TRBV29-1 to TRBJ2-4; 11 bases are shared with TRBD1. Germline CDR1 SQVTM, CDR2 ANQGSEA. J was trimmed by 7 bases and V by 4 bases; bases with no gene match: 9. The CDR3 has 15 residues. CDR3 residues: CSVVRTGGGSNIQYF. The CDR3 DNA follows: TGCAGCGTTGTTAGGACAGGGGGCGGAAGTAACATTCAGTACTTC.

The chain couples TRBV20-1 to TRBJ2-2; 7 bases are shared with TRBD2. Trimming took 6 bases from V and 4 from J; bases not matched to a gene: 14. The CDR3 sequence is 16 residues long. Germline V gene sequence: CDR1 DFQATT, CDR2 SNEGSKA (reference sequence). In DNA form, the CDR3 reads TGCAGTGCATCCCTTCTTATGGGGAGGGTCACCGGGGAGCTGTTTTTT. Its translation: CSASLLMGRVTGELFF.

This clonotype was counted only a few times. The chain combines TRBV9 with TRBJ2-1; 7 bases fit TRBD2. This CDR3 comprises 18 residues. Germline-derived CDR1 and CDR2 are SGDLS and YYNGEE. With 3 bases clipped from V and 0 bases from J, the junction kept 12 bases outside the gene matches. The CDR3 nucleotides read TGTGCCAGCAGCGCCTTCGGGCGCGGGAGTTCCTCCTACAATGAGCAGTTCTTC. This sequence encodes CASSAFGRGSSSYNEQFF.